The sequence of this T cell receptor (beta chain) was determined in a study of blood T cell repertoires in COVID-19. This clone has just a few counts. Measured with immunoSEQ multiplex PCR; TCRdb has only the in-frame clones, and not every one. The sample consists of some 140,000 clones, about 72% of them appearing once. The sequence came from a man between 60 and 70 years old who had recovered from COVID-19. Sequencing was performed on peripheral blood.

In DNA, the CDR3 is TGTGCCAGCAGCGTCCCGGGGAGCGGAGAAGAGACCCAGTACTTC. It translates to CASSVPGSGEETQYF. The chain links TRBV5-4 to TRBJ2-5; D is perhaps TRBD2 (5 bases). The CDR3 consists of 15 residues. V was shortened by 4 bases and J by 3 bases, with 16 bases between the two germline ends. Germline V CDR1 and CDR2: SGHNT, YYREEE (reference sequence).